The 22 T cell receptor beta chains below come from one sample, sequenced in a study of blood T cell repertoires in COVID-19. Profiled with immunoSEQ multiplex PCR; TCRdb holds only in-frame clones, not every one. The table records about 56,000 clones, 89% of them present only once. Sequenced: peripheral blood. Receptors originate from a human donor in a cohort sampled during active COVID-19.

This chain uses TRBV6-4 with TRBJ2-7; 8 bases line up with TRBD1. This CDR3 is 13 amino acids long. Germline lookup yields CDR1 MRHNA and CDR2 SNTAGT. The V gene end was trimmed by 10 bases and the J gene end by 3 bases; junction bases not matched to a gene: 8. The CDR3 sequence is CATPGTGIYEQYF. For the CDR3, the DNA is TGTGCCACCCCCGGGACAGGAATCTACGAGCAGTACTTC.

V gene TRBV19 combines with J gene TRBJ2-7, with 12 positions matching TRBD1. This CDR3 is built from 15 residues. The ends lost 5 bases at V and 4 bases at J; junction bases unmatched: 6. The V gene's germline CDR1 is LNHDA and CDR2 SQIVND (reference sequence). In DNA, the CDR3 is TGTGCCAGTAGTTTTCCGGGACAGGGGGCTTACGAGCAGTACTTC. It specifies CASSFPGQGAYEQYF.

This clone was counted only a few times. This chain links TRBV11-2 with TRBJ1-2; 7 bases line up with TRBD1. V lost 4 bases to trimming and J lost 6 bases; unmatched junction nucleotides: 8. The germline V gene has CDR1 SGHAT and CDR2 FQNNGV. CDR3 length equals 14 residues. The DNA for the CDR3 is TGTGCCAGCAGCTCCAGCGACAGGGTTGATGGCTACACCTTC. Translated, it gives CASSSSDRVDGYTF.

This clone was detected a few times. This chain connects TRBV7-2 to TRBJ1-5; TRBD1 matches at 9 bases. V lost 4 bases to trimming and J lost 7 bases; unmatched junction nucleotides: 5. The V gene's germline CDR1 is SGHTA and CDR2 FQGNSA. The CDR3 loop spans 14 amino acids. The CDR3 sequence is CASSSDRGRQPQHF. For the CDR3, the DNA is TGTGCCAGCAGCTCGGACAGGGGCCGGCAGCCCCAGCATTTT.

The CDR3 nucleotides are TGTGCCAGCAGCTTAGCGCTGAGACAGGGTTATTCACCCCTCCACTTT. Translation: CASSLALRQGYSPLHF. The gene calls are TRBV7-2 and TRBJ1-6, with 7 bases lining up with TRBD1. CDR1 and CDR2 (germline): SGHTA, FQGNSA. The CDR3 contains 16 residues. Unmatched junction bases numbered 7, after V lost 0 bases and J lost 8 bases.

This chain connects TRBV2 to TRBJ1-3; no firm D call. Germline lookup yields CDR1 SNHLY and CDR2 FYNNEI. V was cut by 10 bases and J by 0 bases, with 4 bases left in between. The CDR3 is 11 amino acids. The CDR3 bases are TGTGCCACCTACTCTGGAAACACCATATATTTT. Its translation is CATYSGNTIYF.

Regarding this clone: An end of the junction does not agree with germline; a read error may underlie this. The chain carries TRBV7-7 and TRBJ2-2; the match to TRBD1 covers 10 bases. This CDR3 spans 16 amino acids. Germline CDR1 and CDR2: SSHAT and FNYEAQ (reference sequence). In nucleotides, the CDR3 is TGTGCTAGCAGCCTACTAGGGACAGGGGCCACCGGGGAGCTGTTTTTT. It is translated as CASSLLGTGATGELFF.

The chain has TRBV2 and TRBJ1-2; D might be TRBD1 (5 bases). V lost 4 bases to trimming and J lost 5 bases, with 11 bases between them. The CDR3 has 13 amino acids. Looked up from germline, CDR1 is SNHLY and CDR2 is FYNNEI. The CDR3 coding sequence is TGTGCCAGCAGTGTCTCGACAGCATATGGCTACACCTTC. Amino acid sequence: CASSVSTAYGYTF.

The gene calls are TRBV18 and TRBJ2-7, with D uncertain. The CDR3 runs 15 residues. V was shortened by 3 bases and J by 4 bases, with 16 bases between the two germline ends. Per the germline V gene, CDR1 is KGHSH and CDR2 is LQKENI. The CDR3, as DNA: TGTGCCAGCTCACCTGAATCTCGATTTCAGTACGAGCAGTACTTC. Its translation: CASSPESRFQYEQYF.

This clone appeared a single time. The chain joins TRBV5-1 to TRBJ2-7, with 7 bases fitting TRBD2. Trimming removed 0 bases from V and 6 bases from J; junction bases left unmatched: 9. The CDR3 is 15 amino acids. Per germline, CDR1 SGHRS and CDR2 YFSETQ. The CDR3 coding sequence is TGCGCCAGCAGCTTGGCCCACACAGCGGGACTCGAGCAGTACTTC. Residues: CASSLAHTAGLEQYF.

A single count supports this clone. CDR3 in DNA: TGTGCCAGCTCACCAACGGAGGGTGAAAAACTGTTTTTT. This encodes CASSPTEGEKLFF. The chain uses TRBV18 and TRBJ1-4; D is unresolved. This CDR3 comprises 13 residues. V lost 2 bases to trimming and J lost 7 bases, with 8 bases between them. Per the germline V gene, CDR1 is KGHSH and CDR2 is LQKENI.

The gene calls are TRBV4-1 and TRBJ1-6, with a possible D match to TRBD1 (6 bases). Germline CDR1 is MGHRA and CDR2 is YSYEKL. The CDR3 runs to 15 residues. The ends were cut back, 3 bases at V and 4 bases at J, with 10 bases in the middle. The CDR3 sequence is CASSQDRLYNSPLHF. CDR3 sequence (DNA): TGCGCCAGCAGCCAGGACAGATTGTATAATTCACCCCTCCACTTT.

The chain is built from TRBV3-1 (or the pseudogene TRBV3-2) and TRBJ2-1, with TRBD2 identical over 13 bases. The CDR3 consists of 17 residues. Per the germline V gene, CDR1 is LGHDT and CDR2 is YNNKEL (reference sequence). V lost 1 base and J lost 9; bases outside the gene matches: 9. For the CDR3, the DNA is TGTGCCAGCAGCCAAGGGGGTGGACTAGCGGGGGTCCGTGAGCAGTTCTTC. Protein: CASSQGGGLAGVREQFF.

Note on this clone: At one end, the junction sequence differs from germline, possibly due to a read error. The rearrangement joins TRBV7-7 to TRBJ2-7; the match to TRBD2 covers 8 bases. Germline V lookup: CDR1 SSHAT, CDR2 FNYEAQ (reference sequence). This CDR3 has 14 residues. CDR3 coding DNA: TGTGCTAGCAGCTTAGACGGGGGGGCCCTCGAGCAGTACTTC. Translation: CASSLDGGALEQYF. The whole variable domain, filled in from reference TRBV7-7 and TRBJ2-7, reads GAGVSQSPRYKVTKRGQDVTLRCDPISSHATLYWYQQALGQGPEFLTYFNYEAQPDKSGLPSDRFSAERPEGSISTLTIQRTEQRDSAMYRCASSLDGGALEQYFGPGTRLTVT.

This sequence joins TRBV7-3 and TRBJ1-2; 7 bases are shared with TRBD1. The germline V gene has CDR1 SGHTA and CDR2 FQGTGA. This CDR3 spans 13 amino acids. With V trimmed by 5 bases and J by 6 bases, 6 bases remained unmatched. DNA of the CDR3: TGTGCCAGCAGCGGGTGGACAGGCGATGGCTACACCTTC. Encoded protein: CASSGWTGDGYTF.

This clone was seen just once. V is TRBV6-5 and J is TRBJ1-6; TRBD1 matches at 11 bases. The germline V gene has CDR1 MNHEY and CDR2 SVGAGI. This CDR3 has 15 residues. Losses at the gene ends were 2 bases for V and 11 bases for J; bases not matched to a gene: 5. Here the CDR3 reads CASSYQGQGVTPLHF. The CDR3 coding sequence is TGTGCCAGCAGTTACCAGGGACAGGGGGTGACACCCCTCCACTTT.

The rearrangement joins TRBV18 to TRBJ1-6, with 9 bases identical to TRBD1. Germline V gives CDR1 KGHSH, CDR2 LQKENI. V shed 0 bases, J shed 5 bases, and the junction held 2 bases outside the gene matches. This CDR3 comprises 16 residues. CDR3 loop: CASSPPGQGHNSPLHF. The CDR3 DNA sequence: TGTGCCAGCTCACCACCGGGACAGGGTCATAATTCACCCCTCCACTTT.

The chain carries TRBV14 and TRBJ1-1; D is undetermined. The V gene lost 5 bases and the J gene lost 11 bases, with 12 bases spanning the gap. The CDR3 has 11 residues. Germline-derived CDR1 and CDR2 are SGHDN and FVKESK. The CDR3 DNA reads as TGTGCCAGCAGCAACGGGGTAGAGGCTTTCTTT. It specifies CASSNGVEAFF.

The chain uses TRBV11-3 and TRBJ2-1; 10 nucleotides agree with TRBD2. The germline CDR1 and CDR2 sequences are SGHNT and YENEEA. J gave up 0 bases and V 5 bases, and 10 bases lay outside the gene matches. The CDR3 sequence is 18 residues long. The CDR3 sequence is CASSPGWVAGGSYNEQFF. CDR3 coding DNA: TGTGCCAGCAGCCCAGGTTGGGTAGCGGGGGGCTCCTACAATGAGCAGTTCTTC.

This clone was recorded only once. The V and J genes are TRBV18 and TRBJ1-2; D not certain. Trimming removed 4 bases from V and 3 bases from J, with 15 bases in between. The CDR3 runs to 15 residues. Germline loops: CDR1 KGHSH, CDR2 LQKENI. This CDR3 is CASSLLMDFDYGYTF. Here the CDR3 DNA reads TGTGCCAGCTCACTACTAATGGATTTCGACTATGGCTACACCTTC.

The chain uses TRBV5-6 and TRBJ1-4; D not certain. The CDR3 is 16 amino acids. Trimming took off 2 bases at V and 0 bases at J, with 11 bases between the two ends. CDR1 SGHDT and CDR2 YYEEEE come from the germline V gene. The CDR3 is CASSFSGIPTNEKLFF. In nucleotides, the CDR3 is TGTGCCAGCAGCTTTTCGGGTATCCCAACTAATGAAAAACTGTTTTTT. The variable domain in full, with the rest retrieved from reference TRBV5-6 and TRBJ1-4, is DAGVTQSPTHLIKTRGQQVTLRCSPKSGHDTVSWYQQALGQGPQFIFQYYEEEERQRGNFPDRFSGHQFPNYSSELNVNALLLGDSALYLCASSFSGIPTNEKLFFGSGTQLSVL.

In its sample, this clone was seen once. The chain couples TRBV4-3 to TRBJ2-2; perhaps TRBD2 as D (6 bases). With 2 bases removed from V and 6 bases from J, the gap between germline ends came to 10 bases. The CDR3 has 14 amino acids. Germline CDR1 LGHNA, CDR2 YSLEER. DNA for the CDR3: TGCGCCAGCAGCCAACAAAGGGAGGCCGGGGAGCTGTTTTTT. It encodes CASSQQREAGELFF.